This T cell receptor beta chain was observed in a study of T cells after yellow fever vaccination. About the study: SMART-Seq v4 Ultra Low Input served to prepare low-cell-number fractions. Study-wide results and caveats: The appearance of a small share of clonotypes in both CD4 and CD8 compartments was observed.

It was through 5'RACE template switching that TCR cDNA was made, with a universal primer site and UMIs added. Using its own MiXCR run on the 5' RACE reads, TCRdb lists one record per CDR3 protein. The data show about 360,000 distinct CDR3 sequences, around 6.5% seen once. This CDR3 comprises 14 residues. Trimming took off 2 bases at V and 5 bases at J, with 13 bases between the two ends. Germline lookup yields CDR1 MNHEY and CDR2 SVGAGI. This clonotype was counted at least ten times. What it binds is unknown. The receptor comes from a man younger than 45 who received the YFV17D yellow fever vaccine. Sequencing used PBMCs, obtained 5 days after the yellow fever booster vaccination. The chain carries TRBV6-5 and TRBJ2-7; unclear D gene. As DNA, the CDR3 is TGTGCCAGCAGTTACGAGAGTAACACCCACGAGCAGTACTTC. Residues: CASSYESNTHEQYF.